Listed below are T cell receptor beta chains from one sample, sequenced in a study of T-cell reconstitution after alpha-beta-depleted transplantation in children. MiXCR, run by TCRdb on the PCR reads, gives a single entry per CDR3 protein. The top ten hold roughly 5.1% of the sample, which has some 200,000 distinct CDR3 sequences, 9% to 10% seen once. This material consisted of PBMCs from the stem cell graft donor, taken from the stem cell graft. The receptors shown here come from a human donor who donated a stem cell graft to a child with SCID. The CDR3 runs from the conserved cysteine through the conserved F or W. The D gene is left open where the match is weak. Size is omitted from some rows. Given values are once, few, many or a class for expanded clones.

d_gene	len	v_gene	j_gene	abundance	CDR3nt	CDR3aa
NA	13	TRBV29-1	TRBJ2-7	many	TGCAGCGTTCAGTTGGAGGGGTACTACGAGCAGTACTTC	CSVQLEGYYEQYF
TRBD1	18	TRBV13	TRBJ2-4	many	TGTGCCAGCAGCTCCGCTCCCGGGACAGGGACAGCCAAAAACATTCAGTACTTC	CASSSAPGTGTAKNIQYF
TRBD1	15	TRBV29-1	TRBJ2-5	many	TGCAGCGTTGCCGGGACAGGTGAGGGCGAAGAGACCCAGTACTTC	CSVAGTGEGEETQYF
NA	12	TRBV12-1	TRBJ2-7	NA	TGTGCCAGGAGCTTTGGGCTCTTCGAGCAGTACTTC	CARSFGLFEQYF
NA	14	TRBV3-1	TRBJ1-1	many	TGTGCCAGCAGCCAGGAAGGGGGGCGGACTGAAGCTTTCTTT	CASSQEGGRTEAFF
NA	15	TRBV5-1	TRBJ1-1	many	TGCGCCAGCAGCCAGAACAGGGAGATTGGGACTGAAGCTTTCTTT	CASSQNREIGTEAFF
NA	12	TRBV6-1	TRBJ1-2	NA	TGTGCCAGCAGTAGGAAGGGTTACGGCTACACCTTC	CASSRKGYGYTF
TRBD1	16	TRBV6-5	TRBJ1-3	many	TGTGCCAGCAGTTTTTACAGGGGTAGCTCTGGAAACACCATATATTTT	CASSFYRGSSGNTIYF
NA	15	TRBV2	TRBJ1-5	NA	TGTGCCAGCAGAGCCTGGACGGTTGACAATCAGCCCCAGCATTTT	CASRAWTVDNQPQHF
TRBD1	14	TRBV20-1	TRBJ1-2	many	TGCAGTGCTAGAGATCAAGGCAGGGGGCATGGCTACACCTTC	CSARDQGRGHGYTF
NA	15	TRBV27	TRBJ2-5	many	TGTGCCAGCAGTTTATTTCGGGCCCCCTCAGAGACCCAGTACTTC	CASSLFRAPSETQYF
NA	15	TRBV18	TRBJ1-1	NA	TGTGCCAGCTCCGTGGGGCTCCCAGATGGGTCTGAAGCTTTCTTT	CASSVGLPDGSEAFF
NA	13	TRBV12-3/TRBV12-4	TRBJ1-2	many	TGTGCCAGCAGAGCCCGGGGCGGGCAAGACTACACCTTC	CASRARGGQDYTF